This is a list of T cell receptor beta chains from one sample in a study of T cell responses to AZD1222 COVID-19 vaccine. Generated by immunoSEQ multiplex PCR, the TCRdb table keeps only in-frame clones and is missing some. Among roughly 80,000 clones listed, about nine tenths were seen once. This specimen was peripheral blood, taken 28 days after the second AZD1222 dose. All receptors come from an adult who received the AZD1222 COVID-19 vaccine. Each CDR3 is given with its conserved first and last residue. Each record gives: V gene, CDR3 length, J gene, D gene, CDR3 protein, CDR3 DNA. The D gene is left open where the match is weak.

V: TRBV6-1
length: 16
J: TRBJ1-2
D: NA
CDR3: CASSEAPGLTANGYTF
DNA: TGTGCCAGCAGTGAAGCCCCGGGTCTTACGGCGAATGGCTACACCTTC

V: TRBV5-3
length: 19
J: TRBJ1-3
D: TRBD1
CDR3: CARNAPGQALSYSGNTIYF
DNA: TGTGCCAGAAACGCCCCGGGACAGGCTTTAAGCTACTCTGGAAACACCATATATTTT

V: TRBV5-1
length: 14
J: TRBJ1-1
D: NA
CDR3: CASNERARSTEAFF
DNA: TGCGCCAGCAACGAGCGGGCGCGGAGCACTGAAGCTTTCTTT

V: TRBV10-3
length: 15
J: TRBJ1-2
D: NA
CDR3: CAISSAKTGNYGYTF
DNA: TGTGCCATAAGCAGTGCCAAAACAGGGAACTATGGCTACACCTTC

V: TRBV2
length: 16
J: TRBJ2-1
D: NA
CDR3: CASSGDREWGADEQFF
DNA: TGTGCCAGCAGTGGAGATCGGGAGTGGGGGGCTGATGAGCAGTTCTTC

V: TRBV4-1
length: 16
J: TRBJ1-5
D: NA
CDR3: CASSRVLVHSNQPQHF
DNA: TGCGCCAGCAGCCGAGTGCTAGTTCATAGCAATCAGCCCCAGCATTTT

V: TRBV28
length: 14
J: TRBJ2-7
D: NA
CDR3: CASRPLDRTYEQYF
DNA: TGTGCCAGCAGACCTCTTGACAGAACCTACGAGCAGTACTTC

V: TRBV5-4
length: 12
J: TRBJ1-1
D: NA
CDR3: CASSSYGGRAFF
DNA: TGTGCCAGCAGCTCCTATGGGGGGAGAGCTTTCTTT

V: TRBV11-3
length: 13
J: TRBJ2-2
D: NA
CDR3: CASSLENTGELFF
DNA: TGTGCCAGCAGCCTGGAGAACACCGGGGAGCTGTTTTTT

V: TRBV7-3
length: 13
J: TRBJ2-1
D: TRBD2
CDR3: CASSRGTTDEQFF
DNA: TGTGCCAGCAGCCGAGGGACTACTGATGAGCAGTTCTTC

V: TRBV6-2/TRBV6-3
length: 15
J: TRBJ1-1
D: NA
CDR3: CASSYSGTRDTEAFF
DNA: TGTGCCAGCAGTTACTCCGGGACGAGGGACACTGAAGCTTTCTTT

V: TRBV24-1
length: 16
J: TRBJ2-7
D: NA
CDR3: CATSDAAEGSLSEQYF
DNA: TGTGCCACCAGTGACGCCGCAGAGGGTTCTCTGAGCGAGCAGTACTTC

V: TRBV18
length: 17
J: TRBJ2-7
D: NA
CDR3: CASSPRLGERTSYEQYF
DNA: TGTGCCAGCTCACCACGACTGGGAGAACGCACCTCCTACGAGCAGTACTTC

V: TRBV3-1/TRBV3-2
length: 14
J: TRBJ1-2
D: NA
CDR3: CASSRDGNFYGYTF
DNA: TGTGCCAGCAGCCGAGACGGGAATTTCTATGGCTACACCTTC

V: TRBV9
length: 14
J: TRBJ1-1
D: TRBD1
CDR3: CASSAGQGASEAFF
DNA: TGTGCCAGCAGCGCGGGACAGGGGGCGTCTGAAGCTTTCTTT

V: TRBV7-9
length: 12
J: TRBJ2-7
D: TRBD1
CDR3: CAGQGATYEQYF
DNA: TGTGCCGGACAGGGTGCTACCTACGAGCAGTACTTC

V: TRBV5-1
length: 12
J: TRBJ1-1
D: TRBD1
CDR3: CASSSTGNEAFF
DNA: TGCGCCAGCAGCTCGACAGGGAACGAAGCTTTCTTT

V: TRBV5-1
length: 14
J: TRBJ1-2
D: TRBD1
CDR3: CASSSRTGGHGYTF
DNA: TGCGCCAGCAGCTCTAGGACAGGGGGCCATGGCTACACCTTC

V: TRBV6-5
length: 15
J: TRBJ2-7
D: TRBD2
CDR3: CASSPGTSGSYEQYF
DNA: TGTGCCAGCAGCCCCGGGACTAGCGGCTCCTACGAGCAGTACTTC

V: TRBV4-3
length: 16
J: TRBJ1-2
D: NA
CDR3: CASSQVSGLGNYGYTF
DNA: TGCGCCAGCAGCCAAGTATCGGGGTTGGGCAACTATGGCTACACCTTC

V: TRBV6-5
length: 13
J: TRBJ1-6
D: NA
CDR3: CASRGMGNSPLHF
DNA: TGTGCCAGCAGAGGGATGGGAAATTCACCCCTCCACTTT

V: TRBV19
length: 14
J: TRBJ1-5
D: TRBD1
CDR3: CASSVQGFGQPQHF
DNA: TGTGCCAGTAGTGTACAGGGGTTTGGCCAGCCCCAGCATTTT

V: TRBV7-2
length: 12
J: TRBJ1-6
D: NA
CDR3: CASSPQGQALHF
DNA: TGTGCCAGCAGCCCCCAAGGACAAGCTCTCCACTTT

V: TRBV5-3
length: 13
J: TRBJ2-1
D: NA
CDR3: CARSLDRYNEQFF
DNA: TGTGCCAGAAGCTTGGATCGCTACAATGAGCAGTTCTTC

V: TRBV18
length: 13
J: TRBJ1-1
D: NA
CDR3: CASSPYGGAEAFF
DNA: TGTGCCAGCTCACCATACGGGGGCGCTGAAGCTTTCTTT

V: TRBV12-1
length: 12
J: TRBJ2-7
D: NA
CDR3: CAARVMRYEQYF
DNA: TGTGCTGCCAGGGTAATGAGGTACGAGCAGTACTTC

V: TRBV6-5
length: 13
J: TRBJ2-7
D: TRBD1
CDR3: CASRSPGQGFQYF
DNA: TGTGCCAGCAGGTCCCCGGGACAGGGTTTTCAGTACTTC

V: TRBV7-2
length: 13
J: TRBJ2-1
D: NA
CDR3: CASSLPRASEQFF
DNA: TGTGCCAGCAGCCTACCCCGGGCAAGTGAGCAGTTCTTC

V: TRBV30
length: 14
J: TRBJ1-4
D: NA
CDR3: CAWSVLRGREKLFF
DNA: TGTGCCTGGAGTGTATTACGGGGACGGGAAAAACTGTTTTTT

V: TRBV7-2
length: 17
J: TRBJ2-5
D: TRBD2
CDR3: CASSLGGTSGSLETQYF
DNA: TGTGCCAGCAGCTTAGGGGGGACTAGCGGGAGCCTAGAGACCCAGTACTTC